These 10 T cell receptor beta chains were sequenced from one sample in a study of Graves' ophthalmopathy and Graves' hyperthyroidism. CDR3 regions of TCR beta were amplified from RNA transcripts. Scientists carried out first-round RT-PCR using HTBI primers and then a second-round multiplex PCR. Using its own MiXCR run on the multiplex PCR reads, TCRdb lists one record per CDR3 protein. The sample has 300,000 to 500,000 distinct CDR3 sequences, roughly 15% seen once; the top ten hold roughly 7%. Sequencing was done on a sample of peripheral blood. The receptor source for this set is a woman aged 18-30 years with stable Graves' hyperthyroidism.

This clonotype has a count of ten or more. The V call is TRBV15, the J call TRBJ1-2; no firm D call. V dropped 6 bases and J dropped 6 bases, with 20 bases sitting between them. The CDR3 contains 15 residues. Germline loops: CDR1 LNHNV, CDR2 YYDKDF (reference sequence). Here the CDR3 reads CATRLDGWLTNGYTF. In nucleotides, the CDR3 is TGTGCCACCAGATTGGACGGTTGGTTGACTAATGGCTACACCTTC. Drawing the rest from reference TRBV15 and TRBJ1-2, the complete variable domain is DAMVIQNPRYQVTQFGKPVTLSCSQTLNHNVMYWYQQKSSQAPKLLFHYYDKDFNNEADTPDNFQSRRPNTSFCFLDIRSPGLGDTAMYLCATRLDGWLTNGYTFGSGTRLTVV.

CDR3 region: CASSQATTGDYGYTF. CDR3 sequence (DNA): TGTGCCAGCAGCCAAGCGACGACAGGGGACTATGGCTACACCTTC. The V and J genes are TRBV4-2 and TRBJ1-2; 8 bases fit TRBD1. The germline gives CDR1 LGHNA, CDR2 YNFKEQ. The CDR3 totals 15 residues. Losses at the gene ends were 1 base for V and 3 bases for J; bases not matched to a gene: 4.

This clonotype was recorded many times. The chain employs TRBV20-1 and TRBJ2-7; D not resolved. Germline CDR1 reads DFQATT; CDR2 reads SNEGSKA (reference sequence). The CDR3 runs to 14 residues. Trimming took off 2 bases at V and 5 bases at J, with 16 bases between the two ends. CDR3 coding DNA: TGCAGTGCTAGATCCGGGCCCTGGTCCAACGAGCAGTACTTC. This gives the protein CSARSGPWSNEQYF.

This clonotype was seen many times. This chain uses TRBV6-1 with TRBJ1-5; TRBD1 matches 10 bases. Germline lookup yields CDR1 MNHNS and CDR2 SASEGT. The CDR3 is made up of 15 amino acids. The J segment lost 2 bases and the V segment lost 6 bases, leaving 4 bases of the junction unmatched. DNA of the CDR3: TGTGCCAGCAGATCCGGGACAGGGGGCAATCAGCCCCAGCATTTT. As protein: CASRSGTGGNQPQHF.

The sample holds many counts of this clonotype. The chain uses TRBV25-1 and TRBJ2-5; a weak D match, TRBD2 (6 bases). The V end lost 7 bases, the J end lost 7 bases, and 16 bases lay between the germline ends. Germline V gene sequence: CDR1 MGHDK, CDR2 SYGVNS. The CDR3 is 13 amino acids. The CDR3 reads CASTPGGAPTQYF. The CDR3 bases are TGTGCCAGCACCCCCGGGGGAGCCCCGACCCAGTACTTC.

J is TRBJ1-5 and V is TRBV19; 7 positions agree with TRBD1. V was pared by 1 base and J by 6 bases, with 12 bases of the junction left unmatched. This CDR3 has 17 residues. Germline lookup yields CDR1 LNHDA and CDR2 SQIVND (reference sequence). This CDR3 reads CASSIAKGADSAQPQHF. In DNA, the CDR3 is TGTGCCAGTAGTATAGCTAAGGGGGCGGATTCGGCTCAGCCCCAGCATTTT. Full variable domain (remainder filled in from reference TRBV19 and TRBJ1-5): DGGITQSPKYLFRKEGQNVTLSCEQNLNHDAMYWYRQDPGQGLRLIYYSQIVNDFQKGDIAEGYSVSREKKESFPLTVTSAQKNPTAFYLCASSIAKGADSAQPQHFGDGTRLSIL.

V and J are TRBV11-2 and TRBJ2-5, with D perhaps TRBD2 (6 bases). Trimming stripped 0 bases from V and 10 bases from J, with 12 bases between. Germline values: CDR1 SGHAT, CDR2 FQNNGV. The CDR3 sequence is 13 residues long. This CDR3 is CASSLDRGVVQYF. The CDR3 DNA sequence: TGTGCCAGCAGCTTAGACCGCGGGGTCGTCCAGTACTTC.

The chain combines TRBV6-4 with TRBJ1-1, with TRBD1 as a possible D gene (5 bases). Germline V gives CDR1 MRHNA, CDR2 SNTAGT. This CDR3 comprises 14 residues. Trimming took off 3 bases at V and 0 bases at J, with 8 bases between the two ends. Here the CDR3 reads CASSDGAMNTEAFF. The DNA for the CDR3 is TGTGCCAGCAGTGATGGGGCCATGAACACTGAAGCTTTCTTT.

This clonotype was found many times. The chain couples TRBV10-3 to TRBJ1-5; D not certain. V was pared by 2 bases and J by 6 bases, with 11 bases between. Germline V gene lookup returns CDR1 ENHRY and CDR2 SYGVKD. The CDR3 totals 14 residues. In nucleotides, the CDR3 is TGTGCCATCAGTGAGGGGCTGGATGGTCAGCCCCAGCATTTT. Translating it yields CAISEGLDGQPQHF.

The table lists this clonotype with many counts. The chain combines TRBV20-1 with TRBJ2-7; 9 positions match TRBD2. The germline gives CDR1 DFQATT, CDR2 SNEGSKA (reference sequence). CDR3 length equals 13 residues. Written as DNA, the CDR3 is TGCAGCGGACGGCGGGGGGGCGCAGACGAGCAGTACTTC. The encoded protein is CSGRRGGADEQYF.